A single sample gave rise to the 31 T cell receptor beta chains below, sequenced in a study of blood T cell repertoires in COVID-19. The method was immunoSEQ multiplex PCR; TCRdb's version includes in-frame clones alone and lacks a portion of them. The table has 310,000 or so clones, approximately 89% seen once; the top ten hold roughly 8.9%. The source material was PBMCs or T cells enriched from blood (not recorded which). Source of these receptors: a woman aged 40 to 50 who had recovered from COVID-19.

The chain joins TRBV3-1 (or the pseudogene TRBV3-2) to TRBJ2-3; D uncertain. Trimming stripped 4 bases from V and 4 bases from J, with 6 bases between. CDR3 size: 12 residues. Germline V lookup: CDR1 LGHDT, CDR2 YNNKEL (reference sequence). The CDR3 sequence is CASSLIADTQYF. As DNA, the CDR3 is TGTGCCAGCAGCCTAATCGCAGATACGCAGTATTTT.

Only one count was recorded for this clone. The chain's CDR3 is CASSPTGTAPGGYTF. The CDR3 DNA follows: TGCGCCAGCAGCCCAACCGGGACTGCACCAGGAGGCTACACCTTC. The chain is built from TRBV5-1 and TRBJ1-2; possibly TRBD1 for D (5 bases). In germline, CDR1 is SGHRS, CDR2 YFSETQ. Trimming shortened V by 4 bases and J by 8 bases, and 21 bases separated the two germline ends. The CDR3 runs 15 residues.

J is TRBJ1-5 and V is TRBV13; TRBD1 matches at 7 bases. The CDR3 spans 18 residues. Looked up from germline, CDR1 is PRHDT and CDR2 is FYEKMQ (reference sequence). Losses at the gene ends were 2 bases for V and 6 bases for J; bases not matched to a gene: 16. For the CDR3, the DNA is TGTGCCAGCAGCTTAAGGGGGCCCTCGGGCAGGGAGGTTCAGCCCCAGCATTTT. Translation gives CASSLRGPSGREVQPQHF.

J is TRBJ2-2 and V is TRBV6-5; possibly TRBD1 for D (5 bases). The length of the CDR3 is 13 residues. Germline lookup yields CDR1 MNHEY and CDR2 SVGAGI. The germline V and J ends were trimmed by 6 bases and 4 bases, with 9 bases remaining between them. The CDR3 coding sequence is TGTGCCAGCAGCCTTGACAGCACCGGGGAGCTGTTTTTT. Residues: CASSLDSTGELFF.

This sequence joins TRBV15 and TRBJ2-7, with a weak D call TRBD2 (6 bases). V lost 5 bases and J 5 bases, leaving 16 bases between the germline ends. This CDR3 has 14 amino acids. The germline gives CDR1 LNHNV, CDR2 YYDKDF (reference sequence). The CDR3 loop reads CATSPRVTSNEQYF. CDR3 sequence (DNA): TGTGCCACCAGCCCGCGCGTTACTAGCAACGAGCAGTACTTC.

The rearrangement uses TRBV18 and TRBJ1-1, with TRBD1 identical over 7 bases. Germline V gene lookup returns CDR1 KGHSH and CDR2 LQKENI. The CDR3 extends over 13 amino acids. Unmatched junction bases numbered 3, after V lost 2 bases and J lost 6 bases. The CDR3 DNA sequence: TGTGCCAGCTCACCAGAAGGGGGCCCTGAAGCTTTCTTT. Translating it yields CASSPEGGPEAFF.

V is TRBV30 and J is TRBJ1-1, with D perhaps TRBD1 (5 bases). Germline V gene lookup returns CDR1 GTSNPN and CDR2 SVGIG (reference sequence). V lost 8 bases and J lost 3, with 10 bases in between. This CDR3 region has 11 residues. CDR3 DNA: TGTGCCCATCGGGGGGACACTGAAGCTTTCTTT. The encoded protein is CAHRGDTEAFF.

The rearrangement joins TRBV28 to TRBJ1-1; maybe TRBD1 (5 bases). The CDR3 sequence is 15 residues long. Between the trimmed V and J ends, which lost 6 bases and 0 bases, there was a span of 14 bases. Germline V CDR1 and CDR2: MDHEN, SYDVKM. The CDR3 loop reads CASSPSGGLNTEAFF. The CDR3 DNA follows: TGTGCCAGCAGCCCCTCGGGGGGACTGAACACTGAAGCTTTCTTT.

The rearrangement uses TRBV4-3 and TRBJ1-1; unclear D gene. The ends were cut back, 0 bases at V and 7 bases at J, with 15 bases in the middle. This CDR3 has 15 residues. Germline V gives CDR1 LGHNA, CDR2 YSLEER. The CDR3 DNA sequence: TGCGCCAGCAGCCAAGAATTTCAGGCAGGCCGTGAAGCTTTCTTT. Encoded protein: CASSQEFQAGREAFF.

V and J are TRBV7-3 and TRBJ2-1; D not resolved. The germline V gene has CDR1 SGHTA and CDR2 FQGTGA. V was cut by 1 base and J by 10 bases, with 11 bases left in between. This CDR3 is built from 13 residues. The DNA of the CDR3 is TGTGCCAGCAGCTTAAGTTCGACATCGGAGCAGTTCTTC. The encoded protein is CASSLSSTSEQFF.

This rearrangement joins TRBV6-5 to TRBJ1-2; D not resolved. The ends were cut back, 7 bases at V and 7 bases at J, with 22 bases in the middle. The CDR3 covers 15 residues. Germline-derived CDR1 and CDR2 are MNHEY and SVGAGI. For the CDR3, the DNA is TGTGCCAGCAAGTCCACGGGTCCCCGGGAGATTGGCTACACCTTC. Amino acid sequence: CASKSTGPREIGYTF.

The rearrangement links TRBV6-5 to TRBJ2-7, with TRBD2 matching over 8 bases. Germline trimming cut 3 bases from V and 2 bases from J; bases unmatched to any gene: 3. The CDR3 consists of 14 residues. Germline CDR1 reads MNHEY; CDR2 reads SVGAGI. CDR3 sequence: CASSYSGDTYEQYF. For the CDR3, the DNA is TGTGCCAGCAGTTATAGCGGGGACACCTACGAGCAGTACTTC.

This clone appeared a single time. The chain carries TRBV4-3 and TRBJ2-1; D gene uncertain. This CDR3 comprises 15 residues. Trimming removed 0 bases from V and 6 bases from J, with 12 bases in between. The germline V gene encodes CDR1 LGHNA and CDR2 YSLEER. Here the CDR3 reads CASSQDLPPRNEQFF. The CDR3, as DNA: TGCGCCAGCAGCCAAGATCTACCCCCTCGCAATGAGCAGTTCTTC.

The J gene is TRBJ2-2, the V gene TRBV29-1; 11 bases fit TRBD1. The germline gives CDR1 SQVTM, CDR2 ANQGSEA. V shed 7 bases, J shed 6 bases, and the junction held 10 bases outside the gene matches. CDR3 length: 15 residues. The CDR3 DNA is TGCAGCGCCCTTTCCGGGACAGGGGGGCCCGGGGAGCTGTTTTTT. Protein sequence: CSALSGTGGPGELFF.

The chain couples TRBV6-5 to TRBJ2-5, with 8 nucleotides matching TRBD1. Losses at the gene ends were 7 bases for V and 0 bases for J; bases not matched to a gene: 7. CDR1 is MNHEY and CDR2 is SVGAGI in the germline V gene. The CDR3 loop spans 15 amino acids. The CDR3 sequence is CASTQQGDDQETQYF. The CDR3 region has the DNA TGTGCCAGCACCCAACAGGGGGACGACCAAGAGACCCAGTACTTC.

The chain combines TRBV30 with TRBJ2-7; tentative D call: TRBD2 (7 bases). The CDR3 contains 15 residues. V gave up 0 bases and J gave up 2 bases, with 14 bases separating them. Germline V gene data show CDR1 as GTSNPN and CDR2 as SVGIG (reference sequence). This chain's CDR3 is CAWSVLDGGPYEQYF. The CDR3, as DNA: TGTGCCTGGAGTGTACTTGACGGGGGGCCCTACGAGCAGTACTTC.

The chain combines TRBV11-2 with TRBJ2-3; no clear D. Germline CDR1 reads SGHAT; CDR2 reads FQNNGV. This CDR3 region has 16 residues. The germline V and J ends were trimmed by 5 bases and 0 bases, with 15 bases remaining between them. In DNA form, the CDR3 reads TGTGCCAGCAGCCCAGGTCCCCTTTGGAGCACAGATACGCAGTATTTT. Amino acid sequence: CASSPGPLWSTDTQYF. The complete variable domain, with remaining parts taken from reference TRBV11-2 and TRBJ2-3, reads EAGVAQSPRYKIIEKRQSVAFWCNPISGHATLYWYQQILGQGPKLLIQFQNNGVVDDSQLPKDRFSAERLKGVDSTLKIQPAKLEDSAVYLCASSPGPLWSTDTQYFGPGTRLTVL.

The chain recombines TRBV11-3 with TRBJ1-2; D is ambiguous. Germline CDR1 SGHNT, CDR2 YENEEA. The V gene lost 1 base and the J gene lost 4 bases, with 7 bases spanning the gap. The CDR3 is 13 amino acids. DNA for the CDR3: TGTGCCAGCAGCTTAGGTTCCGGCTATGGCTACACCTTC. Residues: CASSLGSGYGYTF.

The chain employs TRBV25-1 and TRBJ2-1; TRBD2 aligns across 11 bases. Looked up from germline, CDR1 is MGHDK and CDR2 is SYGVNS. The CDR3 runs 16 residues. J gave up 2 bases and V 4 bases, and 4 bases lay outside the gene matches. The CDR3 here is CASSAMTSGTYNEQFF. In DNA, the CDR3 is TGTGCCAGCAGTGCTATGACTAGCGGGACCTACAATGAGCAGTTCTTC.

CDR3 nucleotide sequence: TGTGCCAGCAGCACCCTAGGATACAATGAGCAGTTCTTC. This sequence encodes CASSTLGYNEQFF. The chain joins TRBV7-2 to TRBJ2-1; no clear D gene. V lost 5 bases, J lost 4 bases, and 9 bases lay in between. CDR1 and CDR2 (germline): SGHTA, FQGNSA. The CDR3 is 13 amino acids.

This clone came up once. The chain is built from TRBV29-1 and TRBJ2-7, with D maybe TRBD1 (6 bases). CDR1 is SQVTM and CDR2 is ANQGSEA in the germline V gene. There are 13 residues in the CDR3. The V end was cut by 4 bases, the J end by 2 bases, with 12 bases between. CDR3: CSVVQGLTYEQYF. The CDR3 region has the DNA TGCAGCGTTGTCCAGGGGTTGACCTACGAGCAGTACTTC.

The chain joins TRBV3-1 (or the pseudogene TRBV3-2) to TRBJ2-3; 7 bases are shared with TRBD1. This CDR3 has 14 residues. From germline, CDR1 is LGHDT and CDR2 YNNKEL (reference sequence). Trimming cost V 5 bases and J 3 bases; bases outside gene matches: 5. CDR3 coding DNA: TGTGCCAGCAGCAGACGACAGGGTACAGATACGCAGTATTTT. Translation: CASSRRQGTDTQYF.

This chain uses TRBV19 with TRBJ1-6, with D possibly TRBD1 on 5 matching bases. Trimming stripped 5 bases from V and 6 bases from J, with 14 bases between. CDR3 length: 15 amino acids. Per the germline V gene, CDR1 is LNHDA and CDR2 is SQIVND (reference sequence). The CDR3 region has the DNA TGTGCCAGTAGTTTACACCGGGGGATTAATTCACCCCTCCACTTT. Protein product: CASSLHRGINSPLHF.

The CDR3 region is CASSYRGLNTEAFF. In nucleotides, the CDR3 is TGTGCCAGTAGTTACAGGGGCCTGAACACTGAAGCTTTCTTT. The chain employs TRBV19 and TRBJ1-1; TRBD1 matches at 7 bases. Germline V lookup: CDR1 LNHDA, CDR2 SQIVND (reference sequence). The CDR3 is 14 amino acids. The V gene end was trimmed by 5 bases and the J gene end by 0 bases; junction bases not matched to a gene: 3.

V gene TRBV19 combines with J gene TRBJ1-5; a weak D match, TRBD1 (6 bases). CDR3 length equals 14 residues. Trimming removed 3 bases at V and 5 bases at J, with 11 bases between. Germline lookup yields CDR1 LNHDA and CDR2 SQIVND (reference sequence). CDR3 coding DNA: TGTGCCAGTAGTATTCGGGGGGCATATCAGCCCCAGCATTTT. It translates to CASSIRGAYQPQHF. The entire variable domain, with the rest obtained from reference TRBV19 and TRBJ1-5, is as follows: DGGITQSPKYLFRKEGQNVTLSCEQNLNHDAMYWYRQDPGQGLRLIYYSQIVNDFQKGDIAEGYSVSREKKESFPLTVTSAQKNPTAFYLCASSIRGAYQPQHFGDGTRLSIL.

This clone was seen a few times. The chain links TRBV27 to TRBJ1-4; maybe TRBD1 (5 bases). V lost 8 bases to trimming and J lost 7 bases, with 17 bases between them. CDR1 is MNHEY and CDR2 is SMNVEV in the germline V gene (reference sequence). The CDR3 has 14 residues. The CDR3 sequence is CASRAGLDGEKLFF. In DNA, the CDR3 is TGTGCCAGCCGTGCAGGGCTTGATGGTGAAAAACTGTTTTTT.

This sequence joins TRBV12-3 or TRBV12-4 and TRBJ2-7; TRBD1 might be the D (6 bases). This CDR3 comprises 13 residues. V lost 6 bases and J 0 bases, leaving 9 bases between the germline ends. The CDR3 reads CASRKDSSYEQYF. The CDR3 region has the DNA TGTGCCAGCAGGAAGGACAGCTCCTACGAGCAGTACTTC.

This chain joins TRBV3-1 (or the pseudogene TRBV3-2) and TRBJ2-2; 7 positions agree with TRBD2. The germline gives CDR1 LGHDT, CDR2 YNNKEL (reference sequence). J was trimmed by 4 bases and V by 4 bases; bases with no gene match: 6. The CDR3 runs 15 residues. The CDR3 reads CASSLGGPGTGELFF. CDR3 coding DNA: TGTGCCAGCAGCCTGGGAGGGCCGGGCACCGGGGAGCTGTTTTTT.

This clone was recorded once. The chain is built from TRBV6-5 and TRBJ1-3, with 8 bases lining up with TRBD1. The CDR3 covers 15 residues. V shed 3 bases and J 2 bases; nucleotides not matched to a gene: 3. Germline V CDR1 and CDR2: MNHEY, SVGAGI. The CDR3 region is CASSYTGGAGNTIYF. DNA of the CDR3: TGTGCCAGCAGTTATACAGGGGGGGCTGGAAACACCATATATTTT.

The CDR3 is CASSQLRPGQGANTEAFF. Written as DNA, the CDR3 is TGCGCCAGCAGCCAATTACGACCGGGACAGGGGGCGAACACTGAAGCTTTCTTT. The chain couples TRBV5-1 to TRBJ1-1, with TRBD1 identical over 12 bases. The CDR3 has 18 amino acids. Trimming took 4 bases from V and 1 from J; bases not matched to a gene: 11. Germline loops: CDR1 SGHRS, CDR2 YFSETQ.

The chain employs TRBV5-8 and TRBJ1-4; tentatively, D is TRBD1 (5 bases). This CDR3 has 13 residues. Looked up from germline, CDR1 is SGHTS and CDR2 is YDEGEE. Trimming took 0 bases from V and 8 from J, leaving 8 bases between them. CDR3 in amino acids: CASSLVRGEKLFF. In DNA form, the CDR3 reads TGTGCCAGCAGCTTGGTGCGGGGGGAAAAACTGTTTTTT.